These T cell receptor beta chains were read from a single sample in a study of CD8+ T cells in alopecia areata. Sequenced by immunoSEQ multiplex PCR; TCRdb stores in-frame clones only, minus some. The sample consists of around 140,000 clones, around 87% of them appearing once. The source material was CD8+ T cells sorted from blood, sampled at week 0. These receptors were taken from a human donor with alopecia areata. Each CDR3 is given with its conserved first and last residue. Fields, in order: V gene, J gene, CDR3 length, clone size, D gene, CDR3 protein, CDR3 DNA. The D gene is left open where the match is weak. Clone size is stated in some rows and not others, as once, few, many or a class when expanded.

v_gene: TRBV27
j_gene: TRBJ1-5
len: 13
abundance: .
d_gene: .
CDR3aa: CASDIYSNQPQHF
CDR3nt: TGTGCCAGCGACATCTATAGCAATCAGCCCCAGCATTTT

v_gene: TRBV7-9
j_gene: TRBJ2-7
len: 13
abundance: .
d_gene: .
CDR3aa: CASTGTPSLEQYF
CDR3nt: TGTGCCAGCACCGGGACACCAAGTTTAGAGCAGTACTTC

v_gene: TRBV29-1
j_gene: TRBJ1-2
len: 13
abundance: .
d_gene: .
CDR3aa: CSVVGADNYGYTF
CDR3nt: TGCAGCGTTGTAGGGGCGGATAACTATGGCTACACCTTC

v_gene: TRBV7-9
j_gene: TRBJ1-4
len: 16
abundance: .
d_gene: .
CDR3aa: CASSHPKGTTNGKLFF
CDR3nt: TGTGCCAGCAGCCATCCTAAGGGGACAACTAATGGAAAACTGTTTTTT

v_gene: TRBV7-9
j_gene: TRBJ2-7
len: 13
abundance: .
d_gene: .
CDR3aa: CASSLAVTYEQYF
CDR3nt: TGTGCCAGCAGCTTAGCGGTAACCTACGAGCAGTACTTC

v_gene: TRBV29-1
j_gene: TRBJ2-1
len: 16
abundance: .
d_gene: .
CDR3aa: CSVEGAGGSSYNEQFF
CDR3nt: TGCAGCGTGGAAGGAGCGGGTGGGAGCTCCTACAATGAGCAGTTCTTC

v_gene: TRBV29-1
j_gene: TRBJ2-7
len: 17
abundance: .
d_gene: TRBD1
CDR3aa: CSVGSGQGVNSAYEQYF
CDR3nt: TGCAGCGTTGGATCAGGACAGGGAGTAAATAGTGCCTACGAGCAGTACTTC

v_gene: TRBV30
j_gene: TRBJ2-1
len: 15
abundance: .
d_gene: .
CDR3aa: CAWSAQHHSYNEQFF
CDR3nt: TGTGCCTGGAGTGCCCAGCACCACTCCTACAATGAGCAGTTCTTC

v_gene: TRBV7-3
j_gene: TRBJ2-1
len: 14
abundance: .
d_gene: .
CDR3aa: CASSLIGTSNEQFF
CDR3nt: TGTGCCAGCAGCTTAATTGGGACTTCCAATGAGCAGTTCTTC

v_gene: TRBV7-9
j_gene: TRBJ2-7
len: 11
abundance: .
d_gene: .
CDR3aa: CASSDSYEQYF
CDR3nt: TGTGCCAGCAGTGACAGCTACGAGCAGTACTTC

v_gene: TRBV12-5
j_gene: TRBJ2-1
len: 15
abundance: .
d_gene: .
CDR3aa: CASAMDMTSYNEQFF
CDR3nt: TGTGCTAGTGCCATGGACATGACCTCCTACAATGAGCAGTTCTTC

v_gene: TRBV29-1
j_gene: TRBJ1-1
len: 13
abundance: few
d_gene: .
CDR3aa: CSVAEGTNTEAFF
CDR3nt: TGCAGCGTTGCAGAGGGAACCAACACTGAAGCTTTCTTT

v_gene: TRBV2
j_gene: TRBJ2-6
len: 13
abundance: few
d_gene: .
CDR3aa: CASLISGANVLTF
CDR3nt: TGTGCCAGCTTGATCTCTGGGGCCAACGTCCTGACTTTC

v_gene: TRBV11-2
j_gene: TRBJ2-3
len: 16
abundance: once
d_gene: .
CDR3aa: CASSGRTSSGTDTQYF
CDR3nt: TGTGCCAGCAGCGGGCGCACTAGTAGTGGCACAGATACGCAGTATTTT

v_gene: TRBV30
j_gene: TRBJ2-7
len: 14
abundance: .
d_gene: .
CDR3aa: CAWSAPTDTYEQYF
CDR3nt: TGTGCCTGGAGTGCCCCGACAGATACCTACGAGCAGTACTTC

v_gene: TRBV7-3
j_gene: TRBJ2-7
len: 14
abundance: few
d_gene: .
CDR3aa: CASSLALSDHEQYF
CDR3nt: TGTGCCAGCAGCTTAGCACTAAGCGACCACGAGCAGTACTTC

v_gene: TRBV30
j_gene: TRBJ2-1
len: 15
abundance: .
d_gene: TRBD2
CDR3aa: CAWSVAGGPYNEQFF
CDR3nt: TGTGCCTGGAGTGTAGCGGGAGGGCCTTACAATGAGCAGTTCTTC

v_gene: TRBV14
j_gene: TRBJ2-3
len: 14
abundance: .
d_gene: TRBD1
CDR3aa: CASSRTGTPDTQYF
CDR3nt: TGTGCCAGCAGCCGGACAGGGACCCCAGATACGCAGTATTTT

v_gene: TRBV29-1
j_gene: TRBJ2-7
len: 12
abundance: .
d_gene: .
CDR3aa: CSVTELGYEQYF
CDR3nt: TGCAGCGTCACCGAGCTGGGTTACGAGCAGTACTTC

v_gene: TRBV2
j_gene: TRBJ2-6
len: 16
abundance: .
d_gene: .
CDR3aa: CARRNRGGSGANVLTF
CDR3nt: TGTGCCAGGAGGAACAGGGGAGGCTCTGGGGCCAACGTCCTGACTTTC

v_gene: TRBV19
j_gene: TRBJ2-7
len: 14
abundance: once
d_gene: .
CDR3aa: CASSLLGGSYEQYF
CDR3nt: TGTGCCAGCTCTCTACTAGGAGGTAGCTACGAGCAGTACTTC

v_gene: TRBV7-9
j_gene: TRBJ2-1
len: 16
abundance: .
d_gene: TRBD1
CDR3aa: CASSLGTGLAYNEQFF
CDR3nt: TGTGCCAGCAGCTTAGGGACAGGGTTGGCCTACAATGAGCAGTTCTTC

v_gene: TRBV7-8
j_gene: TRBJ2-1
len: 11
abundance: .
d_gene: .
CDR3aa: CASSLNFDAFF
CDR3nt: TGTGCCAGCAGCCTCAATTTTGACGCGTTCTTC

v_gene: TRBV5-4
j_gene: TRBJ2-7
len: 15
abundance: .
d_gene: TRBD2
CDR3aa: CASSPSGLAEYEQYF
CDR3nt: TGTGCCAGCAGCCCATCGGGACTAGCGGAATACGAGCAGTACTTC

v_gene: TRBV15
j_gene: TRBJ1-5
len: 15
abundance: .
d_gene: .
CDR3aa: CATSWTDRTDQPQHF
CDR3nt: TGTGCCACCAGCTGGACAGATCGAACCGATCAGCCCCAGCATTTT

v_gene: TRBV9
j_gene: TRBJ1-2
len: 11
abundance: .
d_gene: .
CDR3aa: CASRGSDGYTF
CDR3nt: TGTGCCAGCAGGGGCTCGGATGGCTACACCTTC

v_gene: TRBV19
j_gene: TRBJ2-7
len: 14
abundance: .
d_gene: .
CDR3aa: CASSLDGTKIEQYF
CDR3nt: TGTGCCAGTAGTTTAGACGGGACAAAAATCGAGCAGTACTTC

v_gene: TRBV29-1
j_gene: TRBJ2-7
len: 14
abundance: .
d_gene: .
CDR3aa: CSVEYRGGSYEQYF
CDR3nt: TGCAGCGTAGAATACAGGGGAGGCTCCTACGAGCAGTACTTC

v_gene: TRBV7-9
j_gene: TRBJ2-1
len: 13
abundance: .
d_gene: .
CDR3aa: CASSSSSYNEQFF
CDR3nt: TGTGCCAGCAGCTCTAGCTCCTACAATGAGCAGTTCTTC

v_gene: TRBV4-1
j_gene: TRBJ2-1
len: 17
abundance: .
d_gene: .
CDR3aa: CASSQVSSPNSYNEQFF
CDR3nt: TGCGCCAGCAGCCAAGTCTCCTCCCCGAACTCCTACAATGAGCAGTTCTTC

v_gene: TRBV5-4
j_gene: TRBJ1-2
len: 14
abundance: .
d_gene: .
CDR3aa: CASSLEGAGYGYTF
CDR3nt: TGTGCCAGCAGCTTGGAAGGGGCCGGCTATGGCTACACCTTC

v_gene: TRBV7-6
j_gene: TRBJ2-1
len: 16
abundance: .
d_gene: .
CDR3aa: CASSLSSALSYNEQFF
CDR3nt: TGTGCCAGCAGCTTATCCAGCGCCCTCTCCTACAATGAGCAGTTCTTC

v_gene: TRBV6-1
j_gene: TRBJ2-1
len: 15
abundance: .
d_gene: .
CDR3aa: CASSEAGVYLNEQFF
CDR3nt: TGTGCCAGCAGTGAAGCTGGGGTCTATCTAAATGAGCAGTTCTTC

v_gene: TRBV6-5
j_gene: TRBJ1-1
len: 12
abundance: .
d_gene: .
CDR3aa: CASRGGNTEAFF
CDR3nt: TGTGCCAGCAGGGGCGGGAACACTGAAGCTTTCTTT

v_gene: TRBV21-1
j_gene: TRBJ2-5
len: 16
abundance: .
d_gene: .
CDR3aa: CASSKGGSGSRETQYF
CDR3nt: TGTGCCAGCAGCAAAGGTGGTAGCGGGAGCAGGGAGACCCAGTACTTC

v_gene: TRBV6-6
j_gene: TRBJ2-7
len: 15
abundance: once
d_gene: .
CDR3aa: CASSGPSDSSYEQYF
CDR3nt: TGTGCCAGCAGCGGTCCGTCGGACAGCTCCTACGAGCAGTACTTC

v_gene: TRBV29-1
j_gene: TRBJ1-5
len: 14
abundance: .
d_gene: .
CDR3aa: CSPRGHSSNQPQHF
CDR3nt: TGCAGCCCACGGGGACATTCGAGCAATCAGCCCCAGCATTTT

v_gene: TRBV29-1
j_gene: TRBJ1-1
len: 12
abundance: once
d_gene: .
CDR3aa: CSGNRENTEAFF
CDR3nt: TGCAGCGGAAACAGGGAGAACACTGAAGCTTTCTTT

v_gene: TRBV7-9
j_gene: TRBJ2-7
len: 13
abundance: .
d_gene: .
CDR3aa: CASSLASSYEQYF
CDR3nt: TGTGCCAGCAGCTTAGCGAGCAGCTACGAGCAGTACTTC

v_gene: TRBV27
j_gene: TRBJ1-5
len: 12
abundance: .
d_gene: .
CDR3aa: CASGDSNQPQHF
CDR3nt: TGTGCCTCCGGGGATAGCAATCAGCCCCAGCATTTT

v_gene: TRBV23-1
j_gene: TRBJ2-7
len: 18
abundance: .
d_gene: TRBD1
CDR3aa: CASSPDRPGQGANRKQYF
CDR3nt: TGCGCCAGCAGTCCCGACCGGCCGGGACAGGGGGCAAATCGGAAGCAGTACTTC

v_gene: TRBV2
j_gene: TRBJ2-7
len: 15
abundance: once
d_gene: TRBD2
CDR3aa: CASSEVAGGSYEQYF
CDR3nt: TGTGCCAGCAGTGAAGTGGCGGGGGGCTCCTACGAGCAGTACTTC

v_gene: TRBV5-4
j_gene: TRBJ2-1
len: 15
abundance: once
d_gene: TRBD2
CDR3aa: CASSPRGSSYNEQFF
CDR3nt: TGTGCCAGCAGCCCGCGGGGGAGCTCCTACAATGAGCAGTTCTTC

v_gene: TRBV19
j_gene: TRBJ2-1
len: 14
abundance: .
d_gene: .
CDR3aa: CASSMGGDYNEQFF
CDR3nt: TGTGCCAGTAGTATGGGGGGTGACTACAATGAGCAGTTCTTC

v_gene: TRBV11-2
j_gene: TRBJ2-3
len: 14
abundance: .
d_gene: .
CDR3aa: CASSLEANTDTQYF
CDR3nt: TGTGCCAGCAGCTTAGAGGCGAACACAGATACGCAGTATTTT

v_gene: TRBV29-1
j_gene: TRBJ2-2
len: 16
abundance: .
d_gene: TRBD2
CDR3aa: CSVGVSGGENTGELFF
CDR3nt: TGCAGCGTTGGAGTTAGCGGGGGAGAGAACACCGGGGAGCTGTTTTTT

v_gene: TRBV19
j_gene: TRBJ2-3
len: 13
abundance: .
d_gene: .
CDR3aa: CASSIESTDTQYF
CDR3nt: TGTGCCAGTAGTATAGAGAGCACAGATACGCAGTATTTT

v_gene: TRBV27
j_gene: TRBJ1-6
len: 14
abundance: few
d_gene: .
CDR3aa: CASSLTEGFSPLHF
CDR3nt: TGTGCCAGCAGCCTAACGGAGGGTTTCTCACCCCTCCACTTT

v_gene: TRBV27
j_gene: TRBJ1-1
len: 12
abundance: .
d_gene: TRBD1
CDR3aa: CASVTGGTEAFF
CDR3nt: TGTGCCAGCGTGACAGGGGGCACTGAAGCTTTCTTT